Included here is one T cell receptor (beta chain) sequence, with context. This clone appeared once. Its recognized antigen is unknown. Qualities for individual bases were not recorded, and no much larger clone is one base off. This specimen comes from a study of technical replicates of blood from several donors (dated by TCRdb to about 2017). Here V drops 2 bases and J drops 2 bases, and the junction holds 13 bases not matched to any gene. The CDR3 covers 18 residues, taking in both the cysteine and the phenylalanine. The kept DNA is CDR3 alone, 54 bases in frame from the first base. Sequences SGHVS (CDR1) and FNYEAQ (CDR2) are obtained from the germline V gene. Library preparation used the immunoSEQ multiplex PCR assay. Not all clones reach the TCRdb copy of this immuneACCESS table, which keeps in-frame sequences only. Checked studies attribute under half of the gap to unresolved V genes and leave the rest unexplained. The table for this sample lists more than 65,000 clones; under 97% of them were counted only once. The top ten clones comprise 0.35% to 0.45% of the sample.

The chain is assembled from TRBV7-6 and TRBJ2-5; 8 central bases correspond to TRBD2. Material: T cells isolated from PBMCs. This receptor was taken from a human donor in good health. The nucleotide sequence is TGTGCCAGCAGCTTAATTCCATCCGGGACTAGGGGTCAAGAGACCCAGTACTTC. Its protein is CASSLIPSGTRGQETQYF.